This TCR beta chain was captured by sequencing in a study of T cells in Graves' hyperthyroidism and ophthalmopathy. Points from the study as a whole: Ophthalmopathy was separated from stable hyperthyroidism by a 13 V-J model.

Turning to this clonotype: Its antigen is unknown.

The investigators amplified TCR beta CDR3 regions from RNA transcripts. Researchers ran a first-round RT-PCR on the TCR CDR3 using the HTBI primer set. MiXCR, run by TCRdb on the multiplex PCR reads, gives a single entry per CDR3 protein. The sample has more than 500,000 distinct CDR3 sequences; 14% are singletons. Germline-derived CDR1 and CDR2 are ENHRY and SYGVKD. The junction had 8 bases not matched to a gene; V was cut back by 4 bases and J by 0 bases. The CDR3 contains 16 residues. Those with hyperthyroidism were 18 to 65 years old, newly diagnosed, and ill for under 2 months. Sequencing used blood. The TCR was taken from a woman in her forties with Graves' hyperthyroidism. The chain couples TRBV10-3 to TRBJ2-7; TRBD1 matches at 8 bases. In nucleotides, the CDR3 is TGTGCCATCAGTGCCTCTGGTGGACAGGGCTCCTACGAGCAGTACTTC. As protein: CAISASGGQGSYEQYF.